This T cell receptor (beta chain) stems from a study of CD8+CD57+ T cells in acquired aplastic anemia. Whole-study context: Healthy donor sequencing depth: 9 million to 10.8 million CD4+, about 12 million CD8+ reads. Whole-study findings and limits: The study identified around 28 CD8+ CDR3 sequences shared by patients and controls.

Remarks on this clonotype: Its specificity is not known.

Genomic DNA was employed as the template in profiling TCR beta VDJ and CDR3. TCRdb re-called the reads through MiXCR, storing one row per CDR3 protein. This table has 120,000 or so distinct CDR3 sequences, 48% appearing once. Germline V gene lookup returns CDR1 SGHVS and CDR2 FQNEAQ. This CDR3 has 13 residues. V was pared by 5 bases and J by 6 bases, with 14 bases between. V and J are TRBV7-8 and TRBJ2-7, with D hard to call. The sequence derives from a human donor in good health, serving as a control. What was sequenced was sorted CD4+, CD8+, or CD8+CD57+ T cells (not recorded which) from PBMCs. CDR3 sequence reads: CASSVEGFGEQYF. CDR3 DNA sequence: TGTGCCAGCAGCGTTGAAGGGTTCGGCGAGCAGTACTTC.